This entry is about one T cell receptor beta chain. What it binds is unknown. V trimming: 1 base; J trimming: 6 bases; junction bases outside the gene matches: 1. CDR1 is KGHSH and CDR2 is LQKENI in the germline V gene. This CDR3 is built from 16 residues. The data derive from a study of cytomegalovirus exposure and HLA in healthy donors. The PCR made use of 60 Vbeta and 13 Jbeta primers. Libraries were prepared by immunoSEQ multiplex PCR; TCRdb keeps only in-frame clonotypes and omits some of them. Among 45,000 to 75,000 clones, approximately 70% were seen once, and the ten largest hold less than 20%. Study findings and constraints: When a later analysis was performed, an Asian-associated ancestry cluster reportedly had fewer N-insertions than the approximately 690-donor mean.

This clonotype was sampled from a woman aged 55 to 70 in good health and CMV-seropositive. The sequenced material came from PBMCs. The rearrangement joins TRBV18 to TRBJ2-1, with TRBD2 matching over 15 bases. CDR3 sequence (DNA): TGTGCCAGCTCACCACGGGGACTAGCGGGGGGCAATGAGCAGTTCTTC. Protein sequence: CASSPRGLAGGNEQFF.